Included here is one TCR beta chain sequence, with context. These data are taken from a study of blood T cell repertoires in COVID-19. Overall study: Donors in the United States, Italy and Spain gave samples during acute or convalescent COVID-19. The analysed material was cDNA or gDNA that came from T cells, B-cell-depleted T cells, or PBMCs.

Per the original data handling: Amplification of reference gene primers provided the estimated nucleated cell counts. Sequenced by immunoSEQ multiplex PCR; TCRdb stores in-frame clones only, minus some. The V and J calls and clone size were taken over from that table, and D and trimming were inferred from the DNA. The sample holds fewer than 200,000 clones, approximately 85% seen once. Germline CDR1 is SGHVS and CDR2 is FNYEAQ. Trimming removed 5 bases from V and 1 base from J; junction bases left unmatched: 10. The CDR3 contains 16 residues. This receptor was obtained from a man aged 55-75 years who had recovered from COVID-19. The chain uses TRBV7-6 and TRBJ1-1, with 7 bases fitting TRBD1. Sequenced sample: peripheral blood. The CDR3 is CASSPSQGVANTEAFF. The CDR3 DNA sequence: TGTGCCAGCAGCCCTAGCCAGGGGGTGGCGAACACTGAAGCTTTCTTT. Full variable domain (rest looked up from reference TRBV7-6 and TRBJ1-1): GAGVSQSPRYKVTKRGQDVALRCDPISGHVSLYWYRQALGQGPEFLTYFNYEAQQDKSGLPNDRFSAERPEGSISTLTIQRTEQRDSAMYRCASSPSQGVANTEAFFGQGTRLTVV.